The T cell receptor beta chain described here comes from a study of technical replicates of blood from a handful of donors (dated by TCRdb to between 2016 and 2019). Library construction relied on the immunoSEQ multiplex PCR assay. TCRdb mirrors the immuneACCESS table, restricted to in-frame sequences. Some clones are absent from its copies; in checked studies, under half trace to an unresolved V gene, and the reason for the others is unknown. Present in this sample are some 63,000 clones, more than 75% of which were seen just once. Less than 5.5% of the sample is in the top ten clones. The cysteine opens and the phenylalanine closes a CDR3 of 16 amino acids. Only the CDR3 region is kept as DNA, spanning 48 bases read in frame from base 1. From a lookup of the germline V gene (reference sequence), CDR1 and CDR2 are SGHKS and YYEKEE. The V end gives up 3 bases and the J end 7 bases, leaving 11 bases in the junction not matched to a gene.

In regard to this clone: Its antigen specificity is not known. No quality values exist for individual bases; no much larger clone is one base distant.

This receptor was obtained from a human donor in good health. Some clones in this sample may be carry-over from other donors' samples. The chain is made from TRBV5-5 and TRBJ2-1, and 9 junction bases match TRBD2. Source material: PBMCs. The nucleotides are TGTGCCAGCAGCTCACGGGCTAGCGGGAACAAGAATGAGCAGTTCTTC. Translated, this is CASSSRASGNKNEQFF. This CDR3, with the reference TRBV5-5 and TRBJ2-1 proteins standing in past its ends, gives the full variable domain DAGVTQSPTHLIKTRGQQVTLRCSPISGHKSVSWYQQVLGQGPQFIFQYYEKEERGRGNFPDRFSARQFPNYSSELNVNALLLGDSALYLCASSSRASGNKNEQFFGPGTRLTVL.